Described below is a single TCR beta chain sequence and its context. Its cognate antigen is unknown. A single record per CDR3 protein comes from TCRdb applying MiXCR to the 5' RACE reads. The table has 150,000 to 200,000 distinct CDR3 sequences, around a third seen once. This sample is drawn from a study of T-cell memory formation after mild COVID-19. Broader study findings: A balance of CD4 and CD8 characterized clones contracting day 15 to 85, whereas later expanders leaned CD4+.

The source of this sequence is an adult woman who had mild COVID-19 (a few samples of this study predate the infection). Cell type and time point are not known. Sequences were obtained from PBMCs or a T cell subset sorted from them (not recorded which).

The CDR3 DNA is TGTGCCAGCAGCCTTATGACAGATACGCAGTATTTT. Translated, it gives CASSLMTDTQYF. The chain employs TRBV3-1 and TRBJ2-3, with D hard to call. CDR3 length equals 12 residues. Germline loops: CDR1 LGHDT, CDR2 YNNKEL (reference sequence). The V gene lost 4 bases and the J gene lost 3 bases, with 5 bases spanning the gap.